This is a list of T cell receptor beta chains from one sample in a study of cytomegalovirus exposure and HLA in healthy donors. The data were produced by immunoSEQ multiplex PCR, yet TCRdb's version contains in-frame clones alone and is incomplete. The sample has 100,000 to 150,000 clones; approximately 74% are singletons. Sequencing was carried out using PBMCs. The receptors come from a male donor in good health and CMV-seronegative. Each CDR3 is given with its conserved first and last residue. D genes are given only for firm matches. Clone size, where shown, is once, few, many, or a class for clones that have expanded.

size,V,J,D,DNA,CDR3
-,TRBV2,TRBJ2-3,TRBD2,TGTGCCAGCAGTGAAAGACTAGCGAGCACAGATACGCAGTATTTT,CASSERLASTDTQYF
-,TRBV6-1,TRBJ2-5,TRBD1,TGTGCCAGCAGTGACTTCAGGGGGCGGGGGACCCAGTACTTC,CASSDFRGRGTQYF
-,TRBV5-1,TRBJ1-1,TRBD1,TGCGCCAGCAGCTCTGGACAGGCCACTTGGGGTGAAGCTTTCTTT,CASSSGQATWGEAFF
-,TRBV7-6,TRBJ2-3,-,TGTGCCAGCAGGCCTACTCAATTGCCCACAGATACGCAGTATTTT,CASRPTQLPTDTQYF
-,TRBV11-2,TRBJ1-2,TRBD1,TGTGCCAGCAGCTCTAACAGGGGGCTTCAATGGGATGGCTACACCTTC,CASSSNRGLQWDGYTF
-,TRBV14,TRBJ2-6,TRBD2,TGTGCCAGCAGCCCCCCGTGGAGCGGGAGGTCTGGGGCCAACGTCCTGACTTTC,CASSPPWSGRSGANVLTF
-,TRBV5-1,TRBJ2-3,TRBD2,TGCGCCAGCAGCCCTCTCGGGCGGGGGTTTAATACGCAGTATTTT,CASSPLGRGFNTQYF
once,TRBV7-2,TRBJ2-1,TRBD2,TGTGCCAGCAGCTTAGGATATATTGTGGGGGGGGAGGGCTACAATGAGCAGTTCTTC,CASSLGYIVGGEGYNEQFF
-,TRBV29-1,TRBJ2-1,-,TGCAGCGGCCGCAACCTAGCGACGGGCGACTACAATGAGCAGTTCTTC,CSGRNLATGDYNEQFF
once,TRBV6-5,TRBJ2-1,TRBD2,TGTGCCAGCAGAACTACTAGCGGGGGGTATGAGCAGTTCTTC,CASRTTSGGYEQFF
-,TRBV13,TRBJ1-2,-,TGTGCCAGCAGCTTTCGGGGAGGCTATGGCTACACCTTC,CASSFRGGYGYTF
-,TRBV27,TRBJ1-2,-,TGTGCCAGCAGTTTTGGTTCCGCAGGGCCTTATGGCTACACCTTC,CASSFGSAGPYGYTF
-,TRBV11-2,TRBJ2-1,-,TGTGCCAGCAGCTTACGGGGGAGTAGTTCCTACAATGAGCAGTTCTTC,CASSLRGSSSYNEQFF